These 31 T cell receptor beta chains share one sample of origin, sequenced in a study of blood T cell repertoires in COVID-19. Sequencing used immunoSEQ multiplex PCR; TCRdb keeps in-frame clones, though not all of them. The table shows about 63,000 clones, with roughly four fifths occurring only once. Sample: peripheral blood. The receptors stem from an elderly woman with acute or convalescent COVID-19.

This clone was observed a handful of times. The genes are TRBV4-3 and TRBJ1-1, with D tentatively TRBD1 (5 bases). Looked up from germline, CDR1 is LGHNA and CDR2 is YSLEER. The CDR3 is 15 amino acids. Trimming took off 4 bases at V and 9 bases at J, with 21 bases between the two ends. The CDR3, as DNA: TGCGCCAGCAGCCGAGACCCCAGGCAGGGTACCCAAGCTTTCTTT. Residues: CASSRDPRQGTQAFF.

The chain employs TRBV7-9 and TRBJ1-6; 7 nucleotides agree with TRBD1. The CDR3 is 14 residues long. V shed 4 bases, J shed 10 bases, and the junction held 7 bases outside the gene matches. CDR1 is SEHNR, CDR2 FQNEAQ, per germline (reference sequence). The CDR3 loop reads CASSSTGRGSPLHF. CDR3 DNA sequence: TGTGCCAGCAGCTCGACAGGGCGGGGATCACCCCTCCACTTT.

This clone was seen just once. This chain uses TRBV15 with TRBJ1-2; D is uncertain. Looked up from germline, CDR1 is LNHNV and CDR2 is YYDKDF (reference sequence). The CDR3 has 14 amino acids. Trimming shortened V by 3 bases and J by 7 bases, and 15 bases separated the two germline ends. CDR3 DNA sequence: TGTGCCACCAGCAGCCGTGTCAGTGGCTCTGGCTACACCTTC. It specifies CATSSRVSGSGYTF.

The CDR3 loop reads CASSQGRWEKLFF. As DNA, the CDR3 is TGTGCCAGCAGCCAGGGGAGGTGGGAAAAACTGTTTTTT. This chain links TRBV14 with TRBJ1-4; the D is unclear. V was clipped by 3 bases and J by 8 bases, with 10 bases between them. The V gene's germline CDR1 is SGHDN and CDR2 FVKESK. The CDR3 contains 13 residues.

This clone came up once. The same CDR3 also results from other DNA sequences found in this sample. The rearrangement joins TRBV7-2 to TRBJ2-1, with unresolved D. Germline V CDR1 and CDR2: SGHTA, FQGNSA. This CDR3 contains 13 residues. Trimming cost V 1 base and J 5 bases, with 6 bases left between them. DNA for the CDR3: TGTGCCAGCAGCTTAGGCCTAAACAATGAGCAGTTCTTC. Translation gives CASSLGLNNEQFF.

The chain uses TRBV2 and TRBJ2-5, with 7 positions matching TRBD1. Germline V gives CDR1 SNHLY, CDR2 FYNNEI. There are 13 residues in the CDR3. With 7 bases clipped from V and 2 bases from J, the junction kept 4 bases outside the gene matches. The CDR3 DNA is TGTGCCAGCATAGGGACAGAACAAGAGACCCAGTACTTC. Its translation is CASIGTEQETQYF.

J is TRBJ2-1 and V is TRBV18; 11 bases align to TRBD2. V lost 2 bases, J lost 15 bases, and 9 bases stayed unmatched. CDR3 size: 14 residues. The germline CDR1 and CDR2 sequences are KGHSH and LQKENI. CDR3 nucleotides: TGTGCCAGCTCACCAAGCACTAGCGGGAGTCCTCCGTTCTTC. It specifies CASSPSTSGSPPFF. The entire variable domain, with the rest obtained from reference TRBV18 and TRBJ2-1, is as follows: NAGVMQNPRHLVRRRGQEARLRCSPMKGHSHVYWYRQLPEEGLKFMVYLQKENIIDESGMPKERFSAEFPKEGPSILRIQQVVRGDSAAYFCASSPSTSGSPPFFGPGTRLTVL.

The gene calls are TRBV24-1 and TRBJ1-5; 8 bases line up with TRBD1. The CDR3 totals 16 residues. V shed 4 bases and J 4 bases; nucleotides not matched to a gene: 8. From germline, CDR1 is KGHDR and CDR2 SFDVKD. The CDR3: CATSDRDRGRNQPQHF. Written as DNA, the CDR3 is TGTGCCACCAGTGACAGAGACAGGGGCAGGAATCAGCCCCAGCATTTT.

This chain joins TRBV19 and TRBJ1-4; D is uncertain. CDR3 length: 15 amino acids. The germline V gene has CDR1 LNHDA and CDR2 SQIVND (reference sequence). The germline V and J ends were trimmed by 5 bases and 11 bases, with 21 bases remaining between them. CDR3 coding DNA: TGTGCCAGTAGTCTCCAGTCGAGGGCCTCGGGGAAACTGTTTTTT. Amino acid sequence: CASSLQSRASGKLFF. Together with reference TRBV19 and TRBJ1-4, the CDR3 gives the full variable domain: DGGITQSPKYLFRKEGQNVTLSCEQNLNHDAMYWYRQDPGQGLRLIYYSQIVNDFQKGDIAEGYSVSREKKESFPLTVTSAQKNPTAFYLCASSLQSRASGKLFFGSGTQLSVL.

CDR3 nucleotides: TGCAGCGTTTCGGGACTCCAATACGAGCAGTACTTC. Its translation: CSVSGLQYEQYF. The genes are TRBV29-1 and TRBJ2-7, with D tentatively TRBD2 (6 bases). This CDR3 has 12 amino acids. CDR1 is SQVTM, CDR2 ANQGSEA, per germline. The V gene lost 5 bases and the J gene lost 4 bases, with 12 bases spanning the gap.

CDR3: CASSGGSGSRELFF. DNA for the CDR3: TGTGCCAGCAGCGGCGGCAGCGGGAGCAGGGAGCTGTTTTTT. J is TRBJ2-2 and V is TRBV7-3; TRBD2 agrees at 8 bases. V gave up 5 bases and J gave up 9 bases; unmatched junction bases: 8. The germline CDR1 and CDR2 sequences are SGHTA and FQGTGA. This CDR3 spans 14 amino acids.

The CDR3 loop reads CASSKTQGDGYTF. The CDR3 DNA follows: TGTGCCAGCAGTAAAACGCAGGGGGATGGCTACACCTTC. The chain joins TRBV6-5 to TRBJ1-2; 7 nucleotides align to TRBD1. The CDR3 has 13 residues. The trim removed 5 bases at V and 6 bases at J, leaving 6 bases unmatched. The germline V gene has CDR1 MNHEY and CDR2 SVGAGI.

The CDR3 protein is CASSPLGAGGANVLTF. The CDR3 DNA follows: TGCGCCAGCAGCCCCCTGGGGGCAGGGGGGGCCAACGTCCTGACTTTC. This chain joins TRBV4-1 and TRBJ2-6, with D tentatively TRBD1 (6 bases). Trimming pared 4 bases from V and 4 bases from J, leaving 14 bases between. Germline CDR1 is MGHRA and CDR2 is YSYEKL. This CDR3 has 16 amino acids.

The sample holds many counts of this clone. The chain joins TRBV15 to TRBJ2-2; 7 bases agree with TRBD1. With 3 bases clipped from V and 7 bases from J, the junction kept 5 bases outside the gene matches. Germline V gene data show CDR1 as LNHNV and CDR2 as YYDKDF (reference sequence). The CDR3 totals 14 residues. CDR3 coding DNA: TGTGCCACCAGCAGGGACAGGAAGGGCGGGGAGCTGTTTTTT. This encodes CATSRDRKGGELFF.

The chain employs TRBV6-2 or TRBV6-3 and TRBJ2-1; D might be TRBD2 (6 bases). CDR3 length: 16 residues. Per germline, CDR1 MNHEY and CDR2 SVGEGT. Trimming took off 2 bases at V and 5 bases at J, with 16 bases between the two ends. CDR3 nucleotides: TGTGCCAGCAGTTACCCACTCGGGACTGAAGACAATGAGCAGTTCTTC. It encodes CASSYPLGTEDNEQFF.

The chain couples TRBV6-5 to TRBJ2-1; TRBD1 might be the D (6 bases). Germline V gene lookup returns CDR1 MNHEY and CDR2 SVGAGI. Deletions cut 4 bases from V and 9 bases from J, with 13 bases between. CDR3 length equals 13 residues. The DNA of the CDR3 is TGTGCCAGCAGTTCTAACAGGGTGCCTGAGCAGTTCTTC. It translates to CASSSNRVPEQFF.

This clone was recorded once. This chain links TRBV12-3 or TRBV12-4 with TRBJ1-2; D might be TRBD1 (5 bases). V gave up 7 bases and J gave up 3 bases, with 12 bases separating them. The CDR3 has 13 residues. For the CDR3, the DNA is TGTGCCAGCACTCCGACGGGGGACTATGGCTACACCTTC. Translating it yields CASTPTGDYGYTF.

The chain joins TRBV2 to TRBJ1-3, with D unclear. The V end was cut by 1 base, the J end by 0 bases, with 13 bases between. The germline V gene encodes CDR1 SNHLY and CDR2 FYNNEI. CDR3 size: 17 residues. CDR3 loop: CASSEEGLSFSGNTIYF. The DNA of the CDR3 is TGTGCCAGCAGTGAAGAAGGACTGAGCTTCTCTGGAAACACCATATATTTT.

The chain recombines TRBV7-2 with TRBJ2-3, with a tentative D call TRBD2 (5 bases). The CDR3 sequence is 15 residues long. In germline, CDR1 is SGHTA, CDR2 FQGNSA. Trimming cost V 1 base and J 2 bases, with 10 bases left between them. This CDR3 is CASSLGGVPTDTQYF. Written as DNA, the CDR3 is TGTGCCAGCAGCTTAGGGGGAGTCCCCACAGATACGCAGTATTTT.

This clone has only one observation. The CDR3 protein is CASSQDRGLTYNEQFF. CDR3 DNA: TGCGCCAGCAGCCAAGATCGGGGACTAACCTACAATGAGCAGTTCTTC. The gene calls are TRBV4-1 and TRBJ2-1, with TRBD2 matching 7 bases. Germline CDR1 reads MGHRA; CDR2 reads YSYEKL. CDR3 length: 16 residues. The V segment lost 0 bases and the J segment 2 bases; nucleotides outside the gene matches: 4.

The chain carries TRBV6-5 and TRBJ1-1, with D possibly TRBD1 on 6 matching bases. CDR3 size: 13 residues. V lost 4 bases to trimming and J lost 5 bases, with 11 bases between them. Germline loops: CDR1 MNHEY, CDR2 SVGAGI. CDR3 bases: TGTGCCAGCAGTTCCACCAGGGGTACTGAAGCTTTCTTT. This gives the protein CASSSTRGTEAFF.

The count of this clone is one. The chain combines TRBV19 with TRBJ2-6; D is ambiguous. Germline CDR1 and CDR2: LNHDA and SQIVND (reference sequence). CDR3 length equals 16 residues. V lost 7 bases to trimming and J lost 0 bases, with 13 bases between them. The CDR3 sequence is CASKPRLLSGANVLTF. For the CDR3, the DNA is TGTGCCAGTAAGCCTAGACTTCTCTCTGGGGCCAACGTCCTGACTTTC.

V is TRBV6-5 and J is TRBJ2-1; unclear D gene. Trimming cost V 4 bases and J 4 bases, with 14 bases left between them. From germline, CDR1 is MNHEY and CDR2 SVGAGI. This CDR3 region has 15 residues. In nucleotides, the CDR3 is TGTGCCAGCAGTTCCTCGTCCCCAGGATACAATGAGCAGTTCTTC. Translating gives CASSSSSPGYNEQFF.

For this clone: At the DNA level, this CDR3 is encoded by other sequences in the same sample as well. This rearrangement joins TRBV28 to TRBJ2-7; the D is unclear. The CDR3 loop spans 11 amino acids. V shed 4 bases and J shed 4 bases, with 5 bases lying between them. Germline-derived CDR1 and CDR2 are MDHEN and SYDVKM. DNA for the CDR3: TGTGCCAGCAGTTCCGTGTACGAGCAGTACTTC. Amino acid sequence: CASSSVYEQYF.

This rearrangement joins TRBV3-1 (or the pseudogene TRBV3-2) to TRBJ1-2; D is undetermined. Germline CDR1 is LGHDT and CDR2 is YNNKEL (reference sequence). V shed 1 base and J shed 2 bases, with 8 bases lying between them. The CDR3 totals 14 residues. The CDR3 bases are TGTGCCAGCAGCCAAGTGGAGGGAAACTATGGCTACACCTTC. This translates into CASSQVEGNYGYTF.

This rearrangement joins TRBV6-2 or TRBV6-3 to TRBJ2-7; 15 bases are shared with TRBD2. The V gene end was trimmed by 1 base and the J gene end by 6 bases; junction bases not matched to a gene: 7. In germline, CDR1 is MNHEY, CDR2 SVGEGT. This CDR3 is built from 17 residues. The CDR3 protein is CASSYLGLAGGPSEQYF. In DNA form, the CDR3 reads TGTGCCAGCAGTTACTTAGGACTAGCGGGAGGGCCATCCGAGCAGTACTTC.

V is TRBV11-3 and J is TRBJ1-4; D ambiguous. Germline V gives CDR1 SGHNT, CDR2 YENEEA. V was pared by 5 bases and J by 8 bases, with 18 bases between. The CDR3 length is 15 residues. CDR3 coding DNA: TGTGCCAGCAGCCCCTCCTGGTGGGAGGGCGAAAAACTGTTTTTT. Its translation: CASSPSWWEGEKLFF.

V is TRBV6-5 and J is TRBJ2-7; D perhaps matches TRBD2 (6 bases). The CDR3 length is 16 residues. Germline V CDR1 and CDR2: MNHEY, SVGAGI. The germline V and J ends were trimmed by 0 bases and 5 bases, with 17 bases remaining between them. Here the CDR3 reads CASSYSIPGVIDEQYF. CDR3 coding DNA: TGTGCCAGCAGTTACTCGATCCCGGGGGTTATAGACGAGCAGTACTTC.

The genes are TRBV6-1 and TRBJ1-2; tentatively, D is TRBD1 (5 bases). CDR1 is MNHNS, CDR2 SASEGT, per germline. The V end lost 1 base, the J end lost 6 bases, and 9 bases lay between the germline ends. The CDR3 runs to 13 residues. CDR3 bases: TGTGCCAGCAGTGAAGAGGGGCTCGATGGCTACACCTTC. This codes for CASSEEGLDGYTF.

The chain uses TRBV7-6 and TRBJ1-4; no reliable D call. The CDR3 has 12 amino acids. From germline, CDR1 is SGHVS and CDR2 FNYEAQ. V was clipped by 3 bases and J by 8 bases, with 7 bases between them. CDR3 in DNA: TGTGCCAGCAGCTTTGCGGGGGAAAAACTGTTTTTT. This codes for CASSFAGEKLFF.

The chain is built from TRBV5-1 and TRBJ2-7, with D tentatively TRBD1 (5 bases). Germline CDR1 SGHRS, CDR2 YFSETQ. Trimming removed 4 bases at V and 3 bases at J, with 17 bases between. The CDR3 is made up of 15 amino acids. The CDR3 nucleotides read TGCGCCAGCAGCGTACAGGTTCAGTCCTACTACGAGCAGTACTTC. It specifies CASSVQVQSYYEQYF.